The 12 T cell receptor beta chains below all came from one sample that was sequenced in a study of Graves' ophthalmopathy and Graves' hyperthyroidism. Amplified TCR beta CDR3 regions were obtained using RNA transcripts as template. The workflow started with a first-round RT-PCR run with HTBI primers and then moved on to a second-round multiplex PCR. TCRdb ran MiXCR on the multiplex PCR reads and lists one entry per CDR3 protein. Among about 480,000 distinct CDR3 sequences listed, approximately 15% were seen once. Source material: blood. The receptors come from a woman aged 25-40 years with Graves' ophthalmopathy.

Only a few counts were recorded for this clonotype. J is TRBJ1-2 and V is TRBV11-2; 12 bases agree with TRBD1. This CDR3 is built from 16 residues. Germline trimming cut 4 bases from V and 6 bases from J; bases unmatched to any gene: 9. The germline V gene encodes CDR1 SGHAT and CDR2 FQNNGV. The CDR3 nucleotides are TGTGCCAGCAGCTACGTCCCGGGACAGGGGGCGCATGGCTACACCTTC. Amino acid sequence: CASSYVPGQGAHGYTF.

This clonotype was seen many times. The rearrangement joins TRBV6-2 or TRBV6-3 to TRBJ2-2; a possible D gene is TRBD1 (5 bases). Germline CDR1 reads MNHEY; CDR2 reads SVGEGT. V lost 2 bases and J 0 bases, leaving 19 bases between the germline ends. The length of the CDR3 is 19 residues. CDR3 sequence: CASSYVDNPSASNTGELFF. CDR3 bases: TGTGCCAGCAGTTACGTGGACAACCCCTCTGCCTCGAACACCGGGGAGCTGTTTTTT.

At least ten counts were recorded for this clonotype. A single base separates this from a much larger clone, so it may be a read error. The chain couples TRBV6-5 to TRBJ1-6; 8 positions match TRBD1. After removal of 4 bases from V and 7 bases from J, the junction contained 3 bases not matched to a gene. The CDR3 runs to 14 residues. CDR1 MNHEY and CDR2 SVGAGI come from the germline V gene. CDR3 sequence (DNA): TGTGCCAGCAGTTTGTGGACAGGGAATTCACCCCTCCACTTT. The encoded protein is CASSLWTGNSPLHF.

This clonotype was counted only a few times. The chain uses TRBV5-1 and TRBJ2-7; D could derive from TRBD1 or TRBD2 (5 bases each). Germline CDR1 is SGHRS and CDR2 is YFSETQ. V was shortened by 4 bases and J by 7 bases, with 21 bases between the two germline ends. The CDR3 totals 15 residues. The DNA of the CDR3 is TGCGCCAGCAGCACGACCGGGACCTCACCGGGGGAGCAGTACTTC. This codes for CASSTTGTSPGEQYF.

This clonotype came up many times. The CDR3 DNA reads TGTGCCAGCAGTTACACCCCCAGGGAGGGAGGCTACACCTTC. Encoded protein: CASSYTPREGGYTF. The rearrangement links TRBV6-5 to TRBJ1-2; D is perhaps TRBD1 (5 bases). The germline V and J ends were trimmed by 2 bases and 8 bases, with 15 bases remaining between them. The CDR3 totals 14 residues. CDR1 and CDR2 from the germline V gene are MNHEY and SVGAGI.

This clonotype came up many times. The V call is TRBV16, the J call TRBJ1-5; no clear D. V was cut by 0 bases and J by 11 bases, with 8 bases left in between. Per the germline V gene, CDR1 is KGHSY and CDR2 is FQNENV. The CDR3 consists of 12 residues. DNA of the CDR3: TGTGCCAGCAGCCAATCGCTTCGCGCCCAGCATTTT. Translated: CASSQSLRAQHF.

In its sample, this clonotype was seen many times. The rearrangement joins TRBV11-2 to TRBJ2-5; D not certain. Germline V gene sequence: CDR1 SGHAT, CDR2 FQNNGV. The V gene lost 4 bases and the J gene lost 7 bases, with 19 bases spanning the gap. The CDR3 loop spans 15 amino acids. The CDR3 DNA reads as TGTGCCAGCAGCTCGAGCCATAAAGTCCGTGGGACCCAGTACTTC. Protein sequence: CASSSSHKVRGTQYF.

This clonotype was seen ten or more times. CDR3 in amino acids: CASSYTSRQGNQPQHF. The CDR3 DNA reads as TGTGCCAGCAGTTACACCAGTAGACAGGGCAATCAGCCCCAGCATTTT. This chain connects TRBV6-5 to TRBJ1-5, with D maybe TRBD1 (6 bases). Germline V gene lookup returns CDR1 MNHEY and CDR2 SVGAGI. V dropped 2 bases and J dropped 2 bases, with 13 bases sitting between them. This CDR3 spans 16 amino acids.

This clonotype was found a few times. The rearrangement uses TRBV24-1 and TRBJ1-6; 8 nucleotides line up with TRBD1. V lost 8 bases and J lost 6; bases outside the gene matches: 11. The CDR3 totals 16 residues. Germline CDR1 KGHDR, CDR2 SFDVKD. The CDR3 loop reads CATTHPGGASNSPLHF. CDR3 bases: TGTGCCACCACTCACCCAGGGGGCGCTTCTAATTCACCCCTCCACTTT.

This clonotype has a count of ten or more. The chain links TRBV28 to TRBJ2-7; the match to TRBD1 covers 8 bases. The CDR3 has 16 residues. V shed 2 bases and J 2 bases; nucleotides not matched to a gene: 8. Germline V gene lookup returns CDR1 MDHEN and CDR2 SYDVKM. CDR3 DNA: TGTGCCAGCAGTTTAATTTTAGACAGGGGAACCTACGAGCAGTACTTC. This gives the protein CASSLILDRGTYEQYF.

This clonotype was found a few times. The J gene is TRBJ1-2, the V gene TRBV19; no firm D call. Trimming stripped 8 bases from V and 5 bases from J, with 9 bases between. Germline V CDR1 and CDR2: LNHDA, SQIVND (reference sequence). This CDR3 has 11 residues. The CDR3 loop is CASRSGYGYTF. The CDR3 DNA sequence: TGTGCCAGTCGATCGGGGTATGGCTACACCTTC.

The chain is built from TRBV19 and TRBJ2-4; maybe TRBD1 (5 bases). The CDR3 is 14 residues long. Germline CDR1 and CDR2: LNHDA and SQIVND (reference sequence). The V gene lost 4 bases and the J gene lost 1 base, with 8 bases spanning the gap. CDR3 nucleotide sequence: TGTGCCAGTAGTAGGACATTTGCCAAAAACATTCAGTACTTC. This encodes CASSRTFAKNIQYF.